Below are 6 T cell receptor beta chains sequenced from a single sample in a study of cytomegalovirus exposure and HLA in healthy donors. Data came from immunoSEQ multiplex PCR; TCRdb stores just in-frame clones and leaves some out. In the table there are some 120,000 clones, about nine tenths of which are singletons. The sequenced sample was PBMCs. Every receptor here comes from a man under 40 in good health and CMV-seronegative.

This chain uses TRBV5-1 with TRBJ2-7; 10 bases match TRBD1. Germline V gives CDR1 SGHRS, CDR2 YFSETQ. The CDR3 totals 16 residues. V gave up 4 bases and J gave up 3 bases; unmatched junction bases: 10. CDR3: CASSLGMDRGIYEQYF. The CDR3 DNA reads as TGCGCCAGCAGCCTGGGAATGGACAGGGGGATCTACGAGCAGTACTTC.

The chain is built from TRBV2 and TRBJ1-5; D might be TRBD1 (5 bases). V lost 6 bases and J lost 1, with 10 bases in between. Per germline, CDR1 SNHLY and CDR2 FYNNEI. The CDR3 has 14 amino acids. Written as DNA, the CDR3 is TGTGCCAGCAGGGGGGGACGGAGCAATCAGCCCCAGCATTTT. This encodes CASRGGRSNQPQHF.

The chain combines TRBV5-1 with TRBJ2-2; TRBD1 matches at 8 bases. Trimming removed 5 bases from V and 4 bases from J; junction bases left unmatched: 10. CDR1 and CDR2 from the germline V gene are SGHRS and YFSETQ. The CDR3 consists of 16 residues. In DNA, the CDR3 is TGCGCCAGCAGAGGGATGACAGGGGCGACCACCGGGGAGCTGTTTTTT. Protein sequence: CASRGMTGATTGELFF.

The chain combines TRBV10-3 with TRBJ2-2; 8 nucleotides align to TRBD1. Germline lookup yields CDR1 ENHRY and CDR2 SYGVKD. This CDR3 is 15 amino acids long. J lost 5 bases, V lost 8 bases, and 10 bases had no gene match. The CDR3 is CAIGQGTMGTGELFF. CDR3 DNA sequence: TGTGCCATCGGACAGGGTACGATGGGGACCGGGGAGCTGTTTTTT.

The chain couples TRBV18 to TRBJ1-1; D unresolved. Trimming shortened V by 0 bases and J by 4 bases, and 12 bases separated the two germline ends. This CDR3 has 15 residues. Germline V lookup: CDR1 KGHSH, CDR2 LQKENI. DNA of the CDR3: TGTGCCAGCTCACCACCAGATCTTGGTAGCACTGAAGCTTTCTTT. It specifies CASSPPDLGSTEAFF.

A few counts support this clone. This chain connects TRBV7-9 to TRBJ1-2; the D is unclear. The germline gives CDR1 SEHNR, CDR2 FQNEAQ (reference sequence). There are 12 residues in the CDR3. Trimming removed 2 bases from V and 4 bases from J, with 5 bases in between. The CDR3: CASSLRAYGYTF. Written as DNA, the CDR3 is TGTGCCAGCAGCTTACGCGCCTATGGCTACACCTTC.